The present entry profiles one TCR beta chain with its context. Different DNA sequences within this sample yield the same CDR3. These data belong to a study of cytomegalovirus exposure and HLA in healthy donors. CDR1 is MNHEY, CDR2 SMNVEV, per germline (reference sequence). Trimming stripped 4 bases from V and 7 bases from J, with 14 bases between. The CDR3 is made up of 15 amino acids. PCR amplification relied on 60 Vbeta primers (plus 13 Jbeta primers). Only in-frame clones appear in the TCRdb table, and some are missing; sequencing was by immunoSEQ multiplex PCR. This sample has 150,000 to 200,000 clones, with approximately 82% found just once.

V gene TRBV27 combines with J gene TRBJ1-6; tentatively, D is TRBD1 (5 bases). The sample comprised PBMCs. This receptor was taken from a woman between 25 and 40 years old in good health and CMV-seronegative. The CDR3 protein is CASSSGAGLNSPLHF. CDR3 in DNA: TGTGCCAGCAGTTCTGGGGCCGGATTAAATTCACCCCTCCACTTT.